This T cell receptor beta chain was retrieved from a study of T cell responses to AZD1222 COVID-19 vaccine. This clone was observed a single time. Its antigen is still unknown. Clones were read by immunoSEQ multiplex PCR, and TCRdb kept only the in-frame ones, dropping some. The sample contains 100,000 to 150,000 clones, about 89% of which appear only once. General study results and limits: Recipients of two AZD1222 doses showed rising Spike-specific TCR breadth and depth.

The sequence came from an adult who received the AZD1222 COVID-19 vaccine. Source: peripheral blood, taken 28 days after the second AZD1222 dose.

The chain's CDR3 is CASSGGYRAYEQYF. As DNA, the CDR3 is TGTGCCAGCAGCGGAGGGTACAGAGCCTACGAGCAGTACTTC. V gene TRBV9 combines with J gene TRBJ2-7; a weak D match, TRBD2 (5 bases). This CDR3 has 14 amino acids. Germline loops: CDR1 SGDLS, CDR2 YYNGEE. V gave up 3 bases and J gave up 2 bases, with 12 bases separating them.